Following are 25 T cell receptor beta chains from one sample sequenced in a study of OX40 agonist ivuxolimab in advanced cancers. The table came from immunoSEQ multiplex PCR; TCRdb's copy has only in-frame clones and leaves some out. There are some 72,000 clones in the sample; roughly 90% occur only once, and approximately 9.9% lies in the top ten. Sequenced material: CD4+ or CD8+ T cells sorted from blood, taken in a trial of the OX40 agonist ivuxolimab. These receptors came from an adult with an advanced solid tumor such as melanoma, head and neck, liver or kidney cancer.

This sequence joins TRBV5-8 and TRBJ2-7; no clear D. Between the trimmed V and J ends, which lost 0 bases and 4 bases, there was a span of 11 bases. From germline, CDR1 is SGHTS and CDR2 YDEGEE. The CDR3 covers 14 residues. This chain's CDR3 is CASSLVPEAYEQYF. In nucleotides, the CDR3 is TGTGCCAGCAGCTTGGTTCCCGAGGCATACGAGCAGTACTTC.

The V call is TRBV5-4, the J call TRBJ1-2; D is unclear. There are 14 residues in the CDR3. CDR1 and CDR2 from the germline V gene are SGHNT and YYREEE (reference sequence). Trimming left V 4 bases short and J 3 bases short, with 13 bases between. The CDR3 is CASSRTISDYGYTF. CDR3 in DNA: TGTGCCAGCAGCCGAACCATTAGTGACTATGGCTACACCTTC.

This clone was picked up one time. CDR3 in amino acids: CASSLVGTGASGELFF. The DNA of the CDR3 is TGTGCCAGCAGCTTAGTCGGGACAGGGGCCAGCGGGGAGCTGTTTTTT. This chain links TRBV7-9 with TRBJ2-2, with TRBD1 matching 10 bases. This CDR3 has 16 amino acids. Trimming removed 1 base from V and 7 bases from J; junction bases left unmatched: 6. Germline CDR1 reads SEHNR; CDR2 reads FQNEAQ (reference sequence).

The gene calls are TRBV7-9 and TRBJ2-5; the match to TRBD1 covers 7 bases. The V and J ends lost 3 bases and 1 base, in that order; junction bases with no gene match: 5. Germline CDR1 reads SEHNR; CDR2 reads FQNEAQ (reference sequence). The CDR3 is 15 residues long. CDR3 loop: CASSFPDRVQETQYF. CDR3 nucleotide sequence: TGTGCCAGCAGCTTCCCTGACAGGGTCCAAGAGACCCAGTACTTC.

This clone was observed once. The chain has TRBV19 and TRBJ2-1; a weak D match, TRBD2 (6 bases). Trimming removed 8 bases at V and 7 bases at J, with 18 bases between. The CDR3 is 14 amino acids. The germline CDR1 and CDR2 sequences are LNHDA and SQIVND (reference sequence). CDR3 sequence (DNA): TGTGCCAGTGCCGGGACTGGCGGGTGGAATGAGCAGTTCTTC. Protein: CASAGTGGWNEQFF.

This chain connects TRBV27 to TRBJ2-2, with 16 bases matching TRBD2. The junction had 6 bases not matched to a gene; V was cut back by 4 bases and J by 7 bases. The CDR3 has 17 residues. In germline, CDR1 is MNHEY, CDR2 SMNVEV (reference sequence). The CDR3: CASSSGLAGGPSGELFF. CDR3 DNA sequence: TGTGCCAGCAGTTCGGGACTAGCGGGGGGGCCGAGCGGGGAGCTGTTTTTT.

The gene calls are TRBV5-4 and TRBJ2-3; TRBD1 aligns across 8 bases. Losses at the gene ends were 4 bases for V and 5 bases for J; bases not matched to a gene: 6. CDR1 and CDR2 from the germline V gene are SGHNT and YYREEE (reference sequence). The CDR3 runs to 14 residues. The CDR3 loop reads CASSLTGAGDTQYF. CDR3 bases: TGTGCCAGCAGCCTGACAGGGGCCGGAGATACGCAGTATTTT.

The rearrangement uses TRBV2 and TRBJ2-1, with 10 bases that match TRBD2. The CDR3 covers 16 residues. Germline values: CDR1 SNHLY, CDR2 FYNNEI. With 2 bases clipped from V and 6 bases from J, the junction kept 7 bases outside the gene matches. Here the CDR3 reads CASSEQAGGPINEQFF. CDR3 nucleotides: TGTGCCAGCAGTGAACAAGCGGGGGGGCCCATCAATGAGCAGTTCTTC.

The J gene is TRBJ1-4, the V gene TRBV6-4; possibly TRBD1 for D (5 bases). V lost 8 bases and J lost 6, with 10 bases in between. The germline V gene encodes CDR1 MRHNA and CDR2 SNTAGT. The CDR3 sequence is 12 residues long. The CDR3 loop reads CASSGTDEKLFF. The DNA of the CDR3 is TGTGCCAGCTCCGGGACCGATGAAAAACTGTTTTTT.

To note about this clone: Other DNA sequences within the sample encode an identical CDR3. The J gene is TRBJ1-2, the V gene TRBV27; D is unresolved. V was trimmed by 6 bases and J by 2 bases, leaving 4 bases between them. There are 11 residues in the CDR3. The V gene's germline CDR1 is MNHEY and CDR2 SMNVEV (reference sequence). CDR3 coding DNA: TGTGCCAGCAGGGGCAACTATGGCTACACCTTC. Protein: CASRGNYGYTF.

The chain is built from TRBV5-4 and TRBJ2-7, with D possibly matching TRBD1 (6 bases). With 4 bases removed from V and 7 bases from J, the gap between germline ends came to 15 bases. This CDR3 contains 13 residues. Germline V gene sequence: CDR1 SGHNT, CDR2 YYREEE (reference sequence). CDR3 amino acids: CASSPGQPREQYF. CDR3 nucleotides: TGTGCCAGCAGCCCCGGACAGCCCCGGGAGCAGTACTTC.

The V and J genes are TRBV5-4 and TRBJ2-3, with D unresolved. The CDR3 runs 14 residues. V was trimmed by 0 bases and J by 3 bases, leaving 8 bases between them. Germline values: CDR1 SGHNT, CDR2 YYREEE (reference sequence). The CDR3 bases are TGTGCCAGCAGCTTGGCAGGTGGAACAGATACGCAGTATTTT. Translation gives CASSLAGGTDTQYF.

CDR3 nucleotides: TGTGCCAGCAGCTGGCGGGGGGGCTCTTACGAGCAGTACTTC. Its protein is CASSWRGGSYEQYF. The rearrangement uses TRBV5-6 and TRBJ2-7; TRBD2 matches 9 bases. V shed 3 bases and J 4 bases; nucleotides not matched to a gene: 5. Per germline, CDR1 SGHDT and CDR2 YYEEEE. CDR3 length equals 14 residues.

The chain carries TRBV5-5 and TRBJ2-7; TRBD2 matches 13 bases. The CDR3 runs to 15 residues. Trimming removed 4 bases from V and 3 bases from J; junction bases left unmatched: 4. Per germline, CDR1 SGHKS and CDR2 YYEKEE (reference sequence). The CDR3 bases are TGTGCCAGCAGCCGCGGGACTAGCGGGGTCTACGAGCAGTACTTC. Residues: CASSRGTSGVYEQYF.

The V gene is TRBV19, the J gene TRBJ1-2; D is ambiguous. V dropped 11 bases and J dropped 4 bases, with 8 bases sitting between them. Germline V gene data show CDR1 as LNHDA and CDR2 as SQIVND (reference sequence). This CDR3 has 10 residues. The CDR3 DNA sequence: TGTGCCTCGGTTGGCTATGGCTACACCTTC. Translated, it gives CASVGYGYTF.

This chain joins TRBV9 and TRBJ1-1; 9 bases align to TRBD1. Germline values: CDR1 SGDLS, CDR2 YYNGEE. The CDR3 contains 18 residues. V shed 3 bases, J shed 5 bases, and the junction held 17 bases outside the gene matches. The CDR3 DNA is TGTGCCAGCAGCGCTAAAACAGGGGGCGAGGTCAAAAGGACTGAAGCTTTCTTT. This gives the protein CASSAKTGGEVKRTEAFF.

This chain uses TRBV11-2 with TRBJ2-1; no reliable D call. The CDR3 covers 12 residues. The V end lost 8 bases, the J end lost 5 bases, and 10 bases lay between the germline ends. Germline CDR1 reads SGHAT; CDR2 reads FQNNGV. CDR3 coding DNA: TGTGCCAGCCGAGAAGGCGACAATGAGCAGTTCTTC. It yields the protein CASREGDNEQFF.

This chain connects TRBV25-1 to TRBJ1-1, with unresolved D. This CDR3 contains 16 residues. Germline CDR1 is MGHDK and CDR2 is SYGVNS. The V gene lost 1 base and the J gene lost 0 bases, with 12 bases spanning the gap. CDR3 sequence reads: CASSEFEAAMNTEAFF. The CDR3 nucleotides read TGTGCCAGCAGTGAATTCGAGGCAGCGATGAACACTGAAGCTTTCTTT.

A word on this clone: Different DNA sequences within this sample yield the same CDR3. The chain is built from TRBV5-1 and TRBJ2-1, with 7 bases matching TRBD1. This CDR3 has 15 residues. J was trimmed by 4 bases and V by 0 bases; bases with no gene match: 4. CDR1 SGHRS and CDR2 YFSETQ come from the germline V gene. DNA for the CDR3: TGCGCCAGCAGCTTGGCCGGGACAGATTACAATGAGCAGTTCTTC. Its translation: CASSLAGTDYNEQFF.

CDR3 bases: TGTGCCAGCAGCTTAGGTCCGGCAGGGAATTGGAACGAGCAGTACTTC. It codes for CASSLGPAGNWNEQYF. This rearrangement joins TRBV7-6 to TRBJ2-7; D might be TRBD1 (5 bases). The CDR3 covers 16 residues. V lost 1 base and J lost 5, with 18 bases in between. From germline, CDR1 is SGHVS and CDR2 FNYEAQ.

V is TRBV10-3 and J is TRBJ1-5, with a possible D match to TRBD1 (5 bases). CDR1 is ENHRY, CDR2 SYGVKD, per germline. The CDR3 runs to 17 residues. V was clipped by 2 bases and J by 0 bases, with 14 bases between them. CDR3 DNA sequence: TGTGCCATCAGTGAGGGACATTGGGGGAATAGCAATCAGCCCCAGCATTTT. This translates into CAISEGHWGNSNQPQHF.

The gene calls are TRBV2 and TRBJ2-5, with D perhaps matching TRBD1 (5 bases). Deletions cut 3 bases from V and 1 base from J, with 9 bases between. CDR3 length: 14 residues. Germline values: CDR1 SNHLY, CDR2 FYNNEI. The CDR3 sequence: CASSEAGPQETQYF. The DNA for the CDR3 is TGTGCCAGCAGTGAGGCAGGGCCCCAAGAGACCCAGTACTTC.

V is TRBV16 and J is TRBJ2-3; D remains unclear. The CDR3 is made up of 15 amino acids. The V end was cut by 4 bases, the J end by 2 bases, with 13 bases between. Germline CDR1 is KGHSY and CDR2 is FQNENV. CDR3 loop: CASSPIHGYTDTQYF. The CDR3 nucleotides are TGTGCCAGCAGCCCCATTCACGGTTACACAGATACGCAGTATTTT.

The chain couples TRBV7-9 to TRBJ2-2, with a possible D match to TRBD2 (6 bases). V was clipped by 5 bases and J by 6 bases, with 16 bases between them. This CDR3 contains 15 residues. CDR1 is SEHNR, CDR2 FQNEAQ, per germline (reference sequence). The CDR3 reads CASSPFRPGAGELFF. The CDR3 region has the DNA TGTGCCAGCAGCCCCTTCCGGCCGGGGGCCGGGGAGCTGTTTTTT.

The chain combines TRBV29-1 with TRBJ1-2; D remains unclear. Trimming pared 3 bases from V and 5 bases from J, leaving 7 bases between. CDR1 is SQVTM, CDR2 ANQGSEA, per germline. This CDR3 is 11 amino acids long. This CDR3 is CSVDWGYGYTF. The CDR3 DNA follows: TGCAGCGTTGACTGGGGATATGGCTACACCTTC.